The 8 T cell receptor beta chains in this list originate from one sample, sequenced in a study of blood T cells in healthy people across ages. It was with a sample-barcoded 5' primer and a J-beta primer mix that a second PCR of roughly 7 to 12 cycles was run. TCRdb used MiXCR to reprocess the 5' RACE reads, holding one entry per CDR3 protein. The sample carries some 760,000 distinct CDR3 sequences, 25% recorded once. This sample was also put to use in a study of T cells of mothers and their children.

Sample: blood. The receptors were sampled from a boy aged 10-17 years in good health.

This clonotype was observed a handful of times. V gene TRBV5-5 combines with J gene TRBJ1-4, with a possible D match to TRBD1 (5 bases). CDR3 length: 15 amino acids. Germline CDR1 is SGHKS and CDR2 is YYEKEE (reference sequence). Trimming cost V 0 bases and J 6 bases, with 12 bases left between them. The CDR3 nucleotides read TGTGCCAGCAGCTTGGTGGGGGATCCGGATGAAAAACTGTTTTTT. This gives the protein CASSLVGDPDEKLFF.

J is TRBJ2-5 and V is TRBV20-1, with no clear D. CDR1 and CDR2 (germline): DFQATT, SNEGSKA (reference sequence). V was cut by 2 bases and J by 0 bases, with 10 bases left in between. CDR3 length equals 14 residues. The CDR3 DNA reads TGCAGTGCTAGACGGTTAGGTTACCAAGAGACCCAGTACTTC. It is translated as CSARRLGYQETQYF.

In nucleotides, the CDR3 is TGCGCCAGCAGCTTAGCCACTTCCCGGGAGACCCAGTACTTC. It yields the protein CASSLATSRETQYF. The V and J genes are TRBV5-1 and TRBJ2-5; D is unclear. The V gene lost 2 bases and the J gene lost 5 bases, with 13 bases spanning the gap. The CDR3 has 14 amino acids. Per the germline V gene, CDR1 is SGHRS and CDR2 is YFSETQ.

This clonotype was picked up a small number of times. The V gene is TRBV27, the J gene TRBJ2-5; 12 bases line up with TRBD2. The DNA end lines up better with TRBJ2-7; the J call may be wrong. The CDR3 runs 18 residues. CDR1 is MNHEY and CDR2 is SMNVEV in the germline V gene (reference sequence). The CDR3, as DNA: TGTGCCAGCAGCCCCCCCTCAGGACTAGCGGGACCCTCCTACGAGCAGTACTTC. This gives the protein CASSPPSGLAGPSYEQYF.

About this clonotype: The CDR3 ends on some other residue instead of the conserved phenylalanine or tryptophan, so this is likely a read error. Because the CDR3's place on the DNA is in doubt, the DNA is left out and the CDR3 is given as listed by TCRdb. The chain has TRBV12-1 and TRBJ2-7. TRBV12-1 is reported as a pseudogene. The CDR3 contains 11 residues when both ends are counted. The CDR3 loop is CASVRSYEQYS.

The chain links TRBV27 to TRBJ1-4; a weak D match, TRBD1 (5 bases). V shed 3 bases and J shed 5 bases, with 10 bases lying between them. This CDR3 spans 14 amino acids. The germline gives CDR1 MNHEY, CDR2 SMNVEV (reference sequence). The CDR3 nucleotides read TGTGCCAGCAGTTTTTTCGGGGACAATGAAAAACTGTTTTTT. Protein sequence: CASSFFGDNEKLFF.

The chain joins TRBV20-1 to TRBJ2-7; TRBD2 matches 14 bases. After removal of 4 bases from V and 2 bases from J, the junction contained 1 base not matched to a gene. Germline V gene sequence: CDR1 DFQATT, CDR2 SNEGSKA (reference sequence). The length of the CDR3 is 14 residues. The CDR3 is CSAKTSGRAYEQYF. CDR3 coding DNA: TGCAGTGCTAAGACTAGCGGGAGGGCCTACGAGCAGTACTTC.

This clonotype turned up a few times. The genes are TRBV12-3 or TRBV12-4 and TRBJ1-5; D may be TRBD1 (5 bases). V dropped 3 bases and J dropped 7 bases, with 22 bases sitting between them. The CDR3 runs to 17 residues. CDR3 nucleotide sequence: TGTGCCAGCAGTTTTTCCGAGGGGATCGGTCTGGGGCAGCCCCAGCATTTT. It yields the protein CASSFSEGIGLGQPQHF.